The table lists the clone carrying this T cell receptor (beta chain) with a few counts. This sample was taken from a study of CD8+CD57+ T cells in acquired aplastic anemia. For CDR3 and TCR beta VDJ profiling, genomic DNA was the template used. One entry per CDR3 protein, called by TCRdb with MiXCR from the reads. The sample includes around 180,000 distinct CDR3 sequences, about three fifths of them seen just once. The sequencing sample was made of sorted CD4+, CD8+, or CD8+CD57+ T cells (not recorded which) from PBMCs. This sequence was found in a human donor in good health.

The CDR3 loop reads CAIRDGAASFYEQYF. DNA for the CDR3: TGTGCCATCAGGGATGGGGCAGCAAGTTTCTACGAGCAGTACTTC. This sequence joins TRBV10-3 and TRBJ2-7; D might be TRBD1 (5 bases). CDR1 ENHRY and CDR2 SYGVKD come from the germline V gene. The V end was cut by 6 bases, the J end by 3 bases, with 18 bases between. The CDR3 is made up of 15 amino acids.